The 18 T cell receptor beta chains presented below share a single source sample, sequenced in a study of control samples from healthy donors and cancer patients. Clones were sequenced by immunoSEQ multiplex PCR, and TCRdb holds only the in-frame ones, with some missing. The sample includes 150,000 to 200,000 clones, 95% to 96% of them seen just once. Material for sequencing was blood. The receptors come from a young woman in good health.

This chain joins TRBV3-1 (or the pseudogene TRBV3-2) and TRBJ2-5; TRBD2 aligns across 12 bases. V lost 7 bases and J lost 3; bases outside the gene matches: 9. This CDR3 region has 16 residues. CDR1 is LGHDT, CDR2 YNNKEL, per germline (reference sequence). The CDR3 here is CASTTGPSGGEETQYF. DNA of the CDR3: TGTGCCAGCACCACAGGGCCTAGCGGGGGGGAAGAGACCCAGTACTTC.

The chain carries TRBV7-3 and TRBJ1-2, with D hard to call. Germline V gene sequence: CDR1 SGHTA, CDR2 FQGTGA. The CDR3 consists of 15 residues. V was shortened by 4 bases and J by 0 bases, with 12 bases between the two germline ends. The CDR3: CASSSTENPNYGYTF. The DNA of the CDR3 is TGTGCCAGCAGCTCCACTGAAAACCCTAACTATGGCTACACCTTC. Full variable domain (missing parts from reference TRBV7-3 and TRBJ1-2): GAGVSQTPSNKVTEKGKYVELRCDPISGHTALYWYRQSLGQGPEFLIYFQGTGAADDSGLPNDRFFAVRPEGSVSTLKIQRTERGDSAVYLCASSSTENPNYGYTFGSGTRLTVV.

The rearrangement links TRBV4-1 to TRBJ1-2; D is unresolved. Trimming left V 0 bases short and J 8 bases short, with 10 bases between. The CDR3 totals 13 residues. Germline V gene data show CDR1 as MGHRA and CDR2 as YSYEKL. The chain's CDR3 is CASSQDRSGGYTF. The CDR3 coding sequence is TGCGCCAGCAGCCAAGACAGGTCCGGAGGCTACACCTTC.

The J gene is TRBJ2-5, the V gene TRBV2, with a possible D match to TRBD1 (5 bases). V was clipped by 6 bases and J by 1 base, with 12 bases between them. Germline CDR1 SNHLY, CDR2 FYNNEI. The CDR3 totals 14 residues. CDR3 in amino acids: CASSVQGSQETQYF. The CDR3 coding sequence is TGTGCCAGCAGCGTCCAGGGAAGCCAAGAGACCCAGTACTTC.

The CDR3 DNA sequence: TGTGCCAGCAGCTTAATATCGGGGTTAGCGGGAGATGAGCAGTTCTTC. As protein: CASSLISGLAGDEQFF. The chain links TRBV7-3 to TRBJ2-1; 9 positions agree with TRBD2. This CDR3 region has 16 residues. Germline loops: CDR1 SGHTA, CDR2 FQGTGA. With 1 base clipped from V and 8 bases from J, the junction kept 9 bases outside the gene matches. Based on the CDR3 plus reference TRBV7-3 and TRBJ2-1, the full variable domain is GAGVSQTPSNKVTEKGKYVELRCDPISGHTALYWYRQSLGQGPEFLIYFQGTGAADDSGLPNDRFFAVRPEGSVSTLKIQRTERGDSAVYLCASSLISGLAGDEQFFGPGTRLTVL.

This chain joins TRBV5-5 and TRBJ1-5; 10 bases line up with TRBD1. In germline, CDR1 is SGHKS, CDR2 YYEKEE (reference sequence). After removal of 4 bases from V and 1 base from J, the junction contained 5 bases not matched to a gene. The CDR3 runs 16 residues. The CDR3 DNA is TGTGCCAGCAGCCCTTTGGGACAGGGGAGCAATCAGCCCCAGCATTTT. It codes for CASSPLGQGSNQPQHF.

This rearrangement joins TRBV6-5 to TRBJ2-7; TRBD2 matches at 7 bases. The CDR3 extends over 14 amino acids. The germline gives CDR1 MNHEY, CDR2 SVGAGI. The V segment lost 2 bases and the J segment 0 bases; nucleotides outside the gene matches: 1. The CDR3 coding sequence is TGTGCCAGCAGTTACGGCGGGGGCTCCTACGAGCAGTACTTC. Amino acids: CASSYGGGSYEQYF.

The CDR3 DNA is TGTGCCAGCACCCTCAGGGGTTCAGCTTTCTTT. Protein product: CASTLRGSAFF. The rearrangement links TRBV12-3 or TRBV12-4 to TRBJ1-1; D possibly corresponds to TRBD1 (6 bases). V lost 7 bases to trimming and J lost 10 bases, with 13 bases between them. This CDR3 is built from 11 residues.

The CDR3 sequence: CASLHRGRGFTQYF. In DNA, the CDR3 is TGTGCCAGCTTGCACAGGGGTAGAGGTTTTACGCAGTATTTT. V and J are TRBV5-8 and TRBJ2-3; 7 nucleotides align to TRBD1. The CDR3 extends over 14 amino acids. Germline assignment: CDR1 SGHTS and CDR2 YDEGEE. The V gene end was trimmed by 7 bases and the J gene end by 8 bases; junction bases not matched to a gene: 13.

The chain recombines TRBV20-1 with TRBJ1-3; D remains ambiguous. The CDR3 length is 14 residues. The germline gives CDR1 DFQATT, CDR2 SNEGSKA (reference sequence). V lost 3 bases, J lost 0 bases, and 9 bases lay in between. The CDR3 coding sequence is TGCAGTGCTAGTGTGGTGAACTCTGGAAACACCATATATTTT. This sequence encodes CSASVVNSGNTIYF.

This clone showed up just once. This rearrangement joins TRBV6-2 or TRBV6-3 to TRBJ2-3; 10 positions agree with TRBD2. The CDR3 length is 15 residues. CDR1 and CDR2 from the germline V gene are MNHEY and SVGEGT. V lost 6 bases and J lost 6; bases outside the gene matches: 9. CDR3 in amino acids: CASSQSGRVPDTQYF. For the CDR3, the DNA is TGTGCCAGCAGCCAGAGCGGGAGGGTCCCGGATACGCAGTATTTT.

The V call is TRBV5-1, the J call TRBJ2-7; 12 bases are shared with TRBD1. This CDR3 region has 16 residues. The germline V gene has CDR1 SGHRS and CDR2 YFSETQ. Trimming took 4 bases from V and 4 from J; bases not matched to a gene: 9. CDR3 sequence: CASSLNPGQGAYEQYF. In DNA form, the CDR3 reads TGCGCCAGCAGCCTAAACCCGGGACAGGGGGCTTACGAGCAGTACTTC.

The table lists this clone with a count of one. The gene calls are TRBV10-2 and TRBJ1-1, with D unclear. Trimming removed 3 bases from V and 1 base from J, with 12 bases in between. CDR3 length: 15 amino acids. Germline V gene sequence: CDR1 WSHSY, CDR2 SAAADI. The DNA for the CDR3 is TGCGCCAGCAGTGAATCTGTAGGAGCGAACACTGAAGCTTTCTTT. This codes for CASSESVGANTEAFF.

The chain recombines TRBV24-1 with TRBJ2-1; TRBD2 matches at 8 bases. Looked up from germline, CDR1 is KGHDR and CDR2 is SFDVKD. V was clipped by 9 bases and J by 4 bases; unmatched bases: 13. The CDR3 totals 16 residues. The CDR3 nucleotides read TGTGCCACCCAAACGTCCGGGACTAGTGGTTACAATGAGCAGTTCTTC. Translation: CATQTSGTSGYNEQFF.

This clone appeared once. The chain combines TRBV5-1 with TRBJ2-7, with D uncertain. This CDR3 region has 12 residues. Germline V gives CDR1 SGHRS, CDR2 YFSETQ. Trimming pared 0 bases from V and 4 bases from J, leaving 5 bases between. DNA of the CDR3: TGCGCCAGCAGCTTGGATGGGTACGAGCAGTACTTC. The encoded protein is CASSLDGYEQYF.

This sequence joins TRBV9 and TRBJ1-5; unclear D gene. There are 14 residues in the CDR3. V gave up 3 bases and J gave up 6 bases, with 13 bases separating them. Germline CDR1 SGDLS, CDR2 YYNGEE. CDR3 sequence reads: CASSEEGGTQPQHF. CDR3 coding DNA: TGTGCCAGCAGCGAGGAGGGAGGTACTCAGCCCCAGCATTTT.

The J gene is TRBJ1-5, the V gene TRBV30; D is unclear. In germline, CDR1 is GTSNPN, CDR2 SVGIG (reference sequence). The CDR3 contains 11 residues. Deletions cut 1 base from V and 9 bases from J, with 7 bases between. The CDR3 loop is CAWSGNGPQHF. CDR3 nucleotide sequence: TGTGCCTGGAGTGGTAACGGGCCCCAGCATTTT. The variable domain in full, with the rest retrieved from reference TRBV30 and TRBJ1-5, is SQTIHQWPATLVQPVGSPLSLECTVEGTSNPNLYWYRQAAGRGLQLLFYSVGIGQISSEVPQNLSASRPQDRQFILSSKKLLLSDSGFYLCAWSGNGPQHFGDGTRLSIL.

CDR3 residues: CASSLMGQQNTEAFF. CDR3 DNA: TGTGCCAGCAGTTTAATGGGGCAGCAGAACACTGAAGCTTTCTTT. V and J are TRBV28 and TRBJ1-1, with D maybe TRBD1 (5 bases). The germline V gene has CDR1 MDHEN and CDR2 SYDVKM. Trimming shortened V by 2 bases and J by 1 base, and 11 bases separated the two germline ends. CDR3 length: 15 amino acids.